The 2 T cell receptor beta chains below come from one sample, sequenced in a study of T cell responses to AZD1222 COVID-19 vaccine. Clones were read by immunoSEQ multiplex PCR, and TCRdb kept only the in-frame ones, dropping some. The sample comprises roughly 99,000 clones, approximately 89% of which are singletons, and 20% to 25% rests with the top ten. This material consisted of peripheral blood, taken on day 0 of AZD1222 vaccination. Receptors originate from an adult in good health.

This sequence joins TRBV4-3 and TRBJ1-2; 11 bases line up with TRBD1. The CDR3 length is 17 residues. The germline V gene has CDR1 LGHNA and CDR2 YSLEER. V gave up 0 bases and J gave up 8 bases; unmatched junction bases: 11. CDR3 region: CASSQDHSGQGAGGYTF. In nucleotides, the CDR3 is TGCGCCAGCAGCCAAGATCACTCAGGACAGGGGGCAGGAGGCTACACCTTC.

The V and J genes are TRBV7-2 and TRBJ2-7; no definite D call. V was shortened by 3 bases and J by 6 bases, with 9 bases between the two germline ends. Looked up from germline, CDR1 is SGHTA and CDR2 is FQGNSA. This CDR3 contains 12 residues. The CDR3: CASSFTWGEQYF. Here the CDR3 DNA reads TGTGCCAGCAGCTTCACATGGGGCGAGCAGTACTTC.